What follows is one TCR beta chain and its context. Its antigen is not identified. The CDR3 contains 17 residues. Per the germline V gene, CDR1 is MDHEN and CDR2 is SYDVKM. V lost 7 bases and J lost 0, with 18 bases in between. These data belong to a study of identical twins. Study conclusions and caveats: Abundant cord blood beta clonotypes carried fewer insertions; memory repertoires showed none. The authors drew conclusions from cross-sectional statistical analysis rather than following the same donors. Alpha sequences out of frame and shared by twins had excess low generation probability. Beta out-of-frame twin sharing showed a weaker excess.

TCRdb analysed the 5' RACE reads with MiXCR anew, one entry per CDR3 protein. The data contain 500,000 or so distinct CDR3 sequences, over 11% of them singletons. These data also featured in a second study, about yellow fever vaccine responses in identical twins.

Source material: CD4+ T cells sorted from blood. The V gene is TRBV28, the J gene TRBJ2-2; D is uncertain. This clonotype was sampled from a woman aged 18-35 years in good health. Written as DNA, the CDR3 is TGTGCCAGCACCCACCCGGGCGCTTTCGCGAACACCGGGGAGCTGTTTTTT. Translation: CASTHPGAFANTGELFF.